Each of the 14 T cell receptor beta chains below was sequenced from the same sample in a study of T cell repertoires in cytomegalovirus infection. TCRdb re-derived calls from the reads in MiXCR, one entry per CDR3 protein. The data show about a million distinct CDR3 sequences, roughly 31% seen once. For these receptors, no antigen is known. Sample: cultured CD8+ T cells from PBMCs, taken from culture after CMV antigen stimulation. Source of these receptors: a human donor in good health (CMV status not recorded). Some clones in this sample may be carry-over from other donors' samples.

This clonotype was picked up many times. The genes are TRBV7-6 and TRBJ2-2; D unresolved. Germline V gene sequence: CDR1 SGHVS, CDR2 FNYEAQ. Trimming stripped 1 base from V and 4 bases from J, with 10 bases between. The CDR3 length is 15 residues. The chain's CDR3 is CASSLDLVVTGELFF. CDR3 nucleotide sequence: TGTGCCAGCAGCTTAGACCTAGTTGTCACCGGGGAGCTGTTTTTT.

The chain uses TRBV19 and TRBJ2-1; D unclear. V lost 3 bases to trimming and J lost 5 bases, with 8 bases between them. There are 13 residues in the CDR3. The germline CDR1 and CDR2 sequences are LNHDA and SQIVND (reference sequence). The CDR3 is CASSIDWNNEQFF. CDR3 DNA: TGTGCCAGTAGTATTGACTGGAACAATGAGCAGTTCTTC.

This chain joins TRBV6-8 and TRBJ2-4, with D perhaps given as TRBD1 or TRBD2 (5 bases each). The germline V gene encodes CDR1 MNHGY and CDR2 SAAAGT. V gave up 6 bases and J gave up 12 bases, with 12 bases separating them. The CDR3 totals 11 residues. Here the CDR3 reads CASRTRDPQYF. CDR3 coding DNA: TGTGCCAGCAGAACCCGGGACCCTCAGTACTTC.

This clonotype was picked up a small number of times. This chain joins TRBV5-1 and TRBJ2-7; a weak D match, TRBD2 (6 bases). Germline V lookup: CDR1 SGHRS, CDR2 YFSETQ. This CDR3 contains 13 residues. V lost 4 bases to trimming and J lost 6 bases, with 14 bases between them. CDR3 amino acids: CASSLLGGSEQYV. CDR3 nucleotide sequence: TGCGCCAGCAGCCTGCTCGGGGGTTCCGAGCAGTACGTC.

The chain couples TRBV23-1 to TRBJ1-1, with a possible D match to TRBD1 (5 bases). TRBV23-1 is placed among ORFs of uncertain function. Trimming removed 0 bases from V and 6 bases from J, with 20 bases in between. The CDR3 sequence is 17 residues long. CDR3 region: CASSQSGGTPLPSEAFF. Here the CDR3 DNA reads TGCGCCAGCAGTCAATCGGGCGGGACCCCCCTCCCGTCTGAAGCTTTCTTT.

This clonotype was counted a few times. The chain has TRBV10-3 and TRBJ1-1; TRBD1 matches 10 bases. This CDR3 has 14 residues. Germline V CDR1 and CDR2: ENHRY, SYGVKD. J was trimmed by 9 bases and V by 6 bases; bases with no gene match: 10. The chain's CDR3 is CAISRTGGIEKAFF. The CDR3 nucleotides are TGTGCCATCAGCCGGACAGGGGGTATCGAAAAAGCTTTCTTT.

This clonotype is a singleton in its sample. This chain joins TRBV27 and TRBJ2-2, with TRBD2 identical over 7 bases. Germline V gene data show CDR1 as MNHEY and CDR2 as SMNVEV (reference sequence). The CDR3 is made up of 14 amino acids. The V gene end was trimmed by 5 bases and the J gene end by 6 bases; junction bases not matched to a gene: 6. The CDR3 region has the DNA TGTGCCAGCAGTCCAACAGCGGGGTCCGGGGAGCTGTTTTTT. Amino acids: CASSPTAGSGELFF.

The chain recombines TRBV10-3 with TRBJ2-7; TRBD2 matches at 8 bases. Germline V CDR1 and CDR2: ENHRY, SYGVKD. The CDR3 spans 18 residues. V lost 2 bases, J lost 7 bases, and 19 bases stayed unmatched. In DNA form, the CDR3 reads TGTGCCATCAGTGAGCCCAAAGAAATAGCGGGGTCCCAGGCGGAGCAGTACTTC. Its protein is CAISEPKEIAGSQAEQYF.

This clonotype was detected a few times. The chain couples TRBV20-1 to TRBJ1-5; no reliable D call. Germline CDR1 and CDR2: DFQATT and SNEGSKA (reference sequence). This CDR3 spans 13 amino acids. V shed 5 bases and J shed 0 bases, with 8 bases lying between them. The CDR3 sequence: CSAEGPSNQPQHF. Written as DNA, the CDR3 is TGCAGTGCTGAGGGCCCTAGCAATCAGCCCCAGCATTTT.

This clonotype was seen a handful of times. The chain couples TRBV27 to TRBJ2-1; 7 nucleotides align to TRBD1. This CDR3 spans 12 amino acids. Germline V gives CDR1 MNHEY, CDR2 SMNVEV (reference sequence). V was clipped by 5 bases and J by 8 bases; unmatched bases: 3. CDR3 bases: TGTGCCAGCAGTGCACAGGGGTATGAGCAGTTCTTC. Translation gives CASSAQGYEQFF.

There are a few counts of this clonotype. The rearrangement links TRBV4-1 to TRBJ1-1; D gene unclear. The germline gives CDR1 MGHRA, CDR2 YSYEKL. There are 15 residues in the CDR3. Trimming shortened V by 1 base and J by 5 bases, and 14 bases separated the two germline ends. The CDR3 bases are TGCGCCAGCAGCCAAGTTTTCACCCCCGGAACTGAAGCTTTCTTT. Its protein is CASSQVFTPGTEAFF.

This rearrangement joins TRBV12-3 or TRBV12-4 to TRBJ1-1, with 8 bases identical to TRBD1. V dropped 4 bases and J dropped 8; count of bases not matched to a gene: 12. The CDR3 contains 15 residues. CDR3 DNA: TGTGCCAGCAGTTCCACACCGACAGGGGAGGTCGAAGCTTTCTTT. The encoded protein is CASSSTPTGEVEAFF.

The rearrangement uses TRBV2 and TRBJ2-1, with D maybe TRBD1 (5 bases). CDR3 size: 15 residues. Germline V lookup: CDR1 SNHLY, CDR2 FYNNEI. The germline V and J ends were trimmed by 4 bases and 6 bases, with 16 bases remaining between them. As DNA, the CDR3 is TGTGCCAGCAGTGGGGGCACAAAGGTTTCCAATGAGCAGTTCTTC. Protein product: CASSGGTKVSNEQFF.

The chain links TRBV5-6 to TRBJ2-2; weak D call: TRBD2 (6 bases). The germline gives CDR1 SGHDT, CDR2 YYEEEE. This CDR3 spans 17 amino acids. The V gene lost 4 bases and the J gene lost 4 bases, with 20 bases spanning the gap. In nucleotides, the CDR3 is TGTGCCAGCAGCGAGACGTTGTACAGGACTATCACCGGGGAGCTGTTTTTT. It specifies CASSETLYRTITGELFF.